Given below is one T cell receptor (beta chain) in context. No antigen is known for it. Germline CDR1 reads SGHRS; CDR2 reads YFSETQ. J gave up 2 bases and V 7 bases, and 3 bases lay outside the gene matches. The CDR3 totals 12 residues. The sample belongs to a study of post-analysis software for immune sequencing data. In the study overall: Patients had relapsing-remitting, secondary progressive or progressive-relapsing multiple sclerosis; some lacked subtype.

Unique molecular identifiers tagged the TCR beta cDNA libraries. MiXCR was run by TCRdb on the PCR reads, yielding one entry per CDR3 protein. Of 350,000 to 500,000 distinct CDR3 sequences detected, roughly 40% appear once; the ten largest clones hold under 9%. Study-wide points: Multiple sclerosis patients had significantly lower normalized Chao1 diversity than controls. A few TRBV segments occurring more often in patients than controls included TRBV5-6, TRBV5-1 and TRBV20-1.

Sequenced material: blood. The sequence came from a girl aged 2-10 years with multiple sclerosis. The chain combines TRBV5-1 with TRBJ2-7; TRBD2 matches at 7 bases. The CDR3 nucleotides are TGCGCCAGCGGACGGGGGGCCTACGAGCAGTACTTC. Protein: CASGRGAYEQYF.